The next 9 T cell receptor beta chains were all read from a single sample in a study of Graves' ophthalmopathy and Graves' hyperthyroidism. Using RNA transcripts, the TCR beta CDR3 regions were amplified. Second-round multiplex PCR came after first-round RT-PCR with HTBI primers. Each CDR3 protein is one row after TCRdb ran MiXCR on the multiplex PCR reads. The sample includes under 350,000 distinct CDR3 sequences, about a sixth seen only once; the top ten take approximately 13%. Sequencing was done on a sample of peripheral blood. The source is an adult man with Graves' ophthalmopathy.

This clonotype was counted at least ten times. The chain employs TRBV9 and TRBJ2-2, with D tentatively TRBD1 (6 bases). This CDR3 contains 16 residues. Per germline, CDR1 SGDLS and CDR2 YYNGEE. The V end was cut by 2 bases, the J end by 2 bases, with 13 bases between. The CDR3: CASSVRRTDNTGELFF. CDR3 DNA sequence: TGTGCCAGCAGCGTTCGAAGGACAGACAACACCGGGGAGCTGTTTTTT.

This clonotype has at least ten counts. The CDR3 loop reads CASSLGQTETQYF. The DNA of the CDR3 is TGTGCCAGCAGCCTGGGACAGACAGAGACCCAGTACTTC. This sequence joins TRBV6-5 and TRBJ2-5, with TRBD1 identical over 7 bases. V trimming: 6 bases; J trimming: 4 bases; junction bases outside the gene matches: 5. Germline V gene sequence: CDR1 MNHEY, CDR2 SVGAGI. This CDR3 region has 13 residues.

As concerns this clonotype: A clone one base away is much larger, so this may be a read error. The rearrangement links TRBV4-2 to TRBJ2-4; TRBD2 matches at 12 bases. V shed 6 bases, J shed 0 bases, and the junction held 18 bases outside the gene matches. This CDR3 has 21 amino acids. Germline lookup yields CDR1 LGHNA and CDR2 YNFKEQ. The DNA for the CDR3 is TGTGCCAGCAGTTACTGGGGTCCCGGGACTAGCGGGCGTAAAGCCAAAAACATTCAGTACTTC. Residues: CASSYWGPGTSGRKAKNIQYF.

The CDR3 reads CASSPTGWLTYEQYF. As DNA, the CDR3 is TGTGCCAGCAGTCCTACGGGTTGGTTAACCTACGAGCAGTACTTC. The rearrangement uses TRBV12-3 or TRBV12-4 and TRBJ2-7; D unresolved. V was trimmed by 5 bases and J by 2 bases, leaving 16 bases between them. This CDR3 has 15 residues.

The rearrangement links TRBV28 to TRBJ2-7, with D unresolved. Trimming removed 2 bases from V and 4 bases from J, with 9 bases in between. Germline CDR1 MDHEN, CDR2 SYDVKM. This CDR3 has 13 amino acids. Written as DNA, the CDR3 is TGTGCCAGCAGTTTACTCCCCGCTTACGAGCAGTACTTC. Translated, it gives CASSLLPAYEQYF. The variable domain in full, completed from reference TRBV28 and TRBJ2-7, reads DVKVTQSSRYLVKRTGEKVFLECVQDMDHENMFWYRQDPGLGLRLIYFSYDVKMKEKGDIPEGYSVSREKKERFSLILESASTNQTSMYLCASSLLPAYEQYFGPGTRLTVT.

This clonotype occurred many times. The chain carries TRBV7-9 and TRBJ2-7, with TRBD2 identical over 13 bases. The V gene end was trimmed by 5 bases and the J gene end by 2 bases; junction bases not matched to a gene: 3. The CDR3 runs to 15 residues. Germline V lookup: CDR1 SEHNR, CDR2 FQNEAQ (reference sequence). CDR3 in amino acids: CASSGGLAGPYEQYF. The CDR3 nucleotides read TGTGCCAGCAGCGGGGGACTAGCGGGACCCTACGAGCAGTACTTC.

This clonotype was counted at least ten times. CDR3 loop: CASSRRADNEKLFF. The CDR3 DNA reads as TGTGCCAGCAGCCGCAGGGCGGATAATGAAAAACTGTTTTTT. The chain joins TRBV6-2 or TRBV6-3 to TRBJ1-4; maybe TRBD1 (5 bases). The CDR3 runs to 14 residues. Trimming removed 6 bases at V and 4 bases at J, with 12 bases between. CDR1 and CDR2 from the germline V gene are MNHEY and SVGEGT.

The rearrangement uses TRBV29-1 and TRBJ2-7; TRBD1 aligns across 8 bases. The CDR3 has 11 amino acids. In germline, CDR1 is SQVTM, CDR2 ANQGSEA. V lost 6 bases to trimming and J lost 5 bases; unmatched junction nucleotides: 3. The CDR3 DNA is TGCAGCGTGACAGGGGTCGACGAGCAGTACTTC. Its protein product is CSVTGVDEQYF.

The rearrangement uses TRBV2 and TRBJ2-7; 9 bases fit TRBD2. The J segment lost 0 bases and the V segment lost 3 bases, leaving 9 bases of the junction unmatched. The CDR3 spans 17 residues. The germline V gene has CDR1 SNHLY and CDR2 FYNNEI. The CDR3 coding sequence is TGTGCCAGCAGTGATGTCCCGGGACTAGCCCTCTCCTACGAGCAGTACTTC. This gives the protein CASSDVPGLALSYEQYF.